This T cell receptor beta chain was captured in a study of T cells in localized non-small cell lung cancer (dated by TCRdb to 2020 to 2021). Background for the entire study: T cell repertoires of about 240 early-stage NSCLC patients were analyzed, with tumors being compared against uninvolved tumor-adjacent lungs. The cohort was made up of a few hundred treatment-naive NSCLC patients whose localized lung tumors had been resected. NSCLC patients had a mean age of around 66 years, and about 140 were male and about a hundred female. The study at large found these results: Uninvolved tumor-adjacent lung showed the highest T cell clonality, higher than tumor, which suggests more focused antigenic responses in the uninvolved tumor-adjacent lung. Higher T cell density in blood was associated with longer overall survival, whereas higher clonality in adjacent lung was associated with shorter survival. Of the top 100 tumor clones, a median of roughly 56 were detected in paired uninvolved adjacent lung; 28 were also among that lung's top 100. Because the study design was exploratory, TCR variables were selected using unadjusted p-values without false-discovery rate correction. Multi-region tumor sequencing was not performed, so intratumor heterogeneity could not be excluded.

Trimming at the junction amounts to 1 base on V and 7 bases on J, and the germline ends lie 14 bases apart. The germline V gene gives CDR1 as MGHRA and CDR2 as YSYEKL. The CDR3 numbers 15 residues from cysteine through phenylalanine. Only the CDR3 DNA is retained, 45 bases long and in frame from the first base. The immunoSEQ Assay was used to sequence TCR beta CDR3 regions from DNA. Processing in the source paper ran as follows. To compute T cell density, TCR beta template counts were normalized to usable DNA, which was estimated by amplifying housekeeping genes. Using the preseqR package, richness was estimated by extrapolating to 120,000 templates for tissue samples and 400,000 templates for PBMC samples. Clonality was defined by subtracting Pielou's evenness from one. To identify tissue-enriched TCRs, differential abundance testing was run on productive amino-acid clonotypes with a minimum total count of 5 and an alpha of 0.1. The Jaccard Index and the Morisita Overlap Index were used to quantify repertoire overlap between compartments. GLIPH clustered TCR beta CDR3s with public tetramer-defined viral CDR3s; viral motifs required at least three viral sequences plus V-gene enrichment. The clones in this table, taken by TCRdb from immuneACCESS, are in-frame only. Not every clone is retained; where verified, under half of the shortfall comes from an unresolved V gene, and the cause of the rest is unknown. V and J calls and clone size come straight from that table; D and trimming were deduced from the DNA. Recorded for this sample are over 45,000 clones; 80% to 90% of them occurred a single time. 20% to 25% of the sample goes to the ten largest clones.

About this clone itself: The specificity of this receptor is unknown. Per-base quality was not reported, and no clone a single base away is much larger than it.

At diagnosis, tumor, uninvolved tumor-adjacent lung and peripheral blood were collected and then preserved as a mix of FFPE and fresh-frozen material. Blood samples were analyzed as peripheral blood mononuclear cells for TCR repertoire profiling. This specimen was peripheral blood, taken before any cancer treatment. This clonotype was obtained from a man between 40 and 75 years old with stage I squamous cell lung carcinoma. The chain is assembled from TRBV4-1 and TRBJ1-5; TRBD1 is perhaps the D gene, given 5 matching bases. The DNA sequence is as follows: TGCGCCAGCAGCCAAGTCGCCAGGGTCAGGCAGCCCCAGCATTTT. This translates into CASSQVARVRQPQHF.